This entry lists 32 T cell receptor beta chains sequenced from one sample in a study of T-cell memory formation after mild COVID-19. TCRdb processed the 5' RACE reads anew with MiXCR; each CDR3 protein has one entry. This sample has about 33,000 distinct CDR3 sequences; around a fifth occur once, and the top ten carry 1.5%. Sequenced sample: PBMCs or a T cell subset sorted from them (not recorded which). Receptors were obtained from an adult who had mild COVID-19 (a few samples of this study predate the infection). Cell type and time point are not known.

The chain recombines TRBV7-2 with TRBJ1-1; D possibly corresponds to TRBD1 (6 bases). Germline assignment: CDR1 SGHTA and CDR2 FQGNSA. Trimming stripped 4 bases from V and 6 bases from J, with 18 bases between. There are 15 residues in the CDR3. CDR3 loop: CASSSTQGVSAEAFF. As DNA, the CDR3 is TGTGCCAGCAGCTCCACACAGGGCGTTAGTGCTGAAGCTTTCTTT.

This clonotype was recorded at least ten times. The chain joins TRBV11-1 to TRBJ2-3; D gene ambiguous. Germline V gene data show CDR1 as SGHAT and CDR2 as FQDESV (reference sequence). The length of the CDR3 is 13 residues. V was clipped by 5 bases and J by 5 bases, with 11 bases between them. The CDR3 DNA reads as TGTGCCAGCAGCGTAAACCTGGGAGATACGCAGTATTTT. Protein product: CASSVNLGDTQYF.

This clonotype was seen repeatedly, ten times or more. The V and J genes are TRBV5-1 and TRBJ2-1; tentatively, D is TRBD1 (5 bases). Germline V gives CDR1 SGHRS, CDR2 YFSETQ. V gave up 0 bases and J gave up 10 bases, with 8 bases separating them. The CDR3 totals 12 residues. CDR3 DNA sequence: TGCGCCAGCAGCTTGGAGGGGCCGGAGCAGTTCTTC. Its translation: CASSLEGPEQFF.

This clonotype was picked up many times. The chain combines TRBV6-5 with TRBJ1-2; 10 bases line up with TRBD1. This CDR3 is 16 amino acids long. Germline V lookup: CDR1 MNHEY, CDR2 SVGAGI. V trimming: 0 bases; J trimming: 2 bases; junction bases outside the gene matches: 3. The CDR3 sequence: CASSYSGQGLNYGYTF. CDR3 nucleotides: TGTGCCAGCAGTTACTCGGGACAGGGGTTAAACTATGGCTACACCTTC.

The V gene is TRBV12-3 or TRBV12-4, the J gene TRBJ2-5; 8 bases align to TRBD2. V gave up 3 bases and J gave up 4 bases; unmatched junction bases: 10. This CDR3 is built from 16 residues. The CDR3 spells CASSFNRGGLGETQYF. The CDR3 bases are TGTGCCAGCAGTTTTAACCGGGGGGGCCTGGGAGAGACCCAGTACTTC.

This clonotype rates as medium-sized. V and J are TRBV3-1 and TRBJ2-7; D possibly corresponds to TRBD2 (6 bases). The CDR3 contains 15 residues. The germline V and J ends were trimmed by 1 base and 0 bases, with 10 bases remaining between them. The V gene's germline CDR1 is LGHDT and CDR2 YNNKEL (reference sequence). CDR3 DNA: TGTGCCAGCAGCCAAGCGGCGGGGAGCTCCTACGAGCAGTACTTC. This translates into CASSQAAGSSYEQYF.

This clonotype was observed at least ten times. This chain joins TRBV19 and TRBJ1-2, with no clear D. Trimming pared 3 bases from V and 4 bases from J, leaving 12 bases between. Germline CDR1 LNHDA, CDR2 SQIVND (reference sequence). The CDR3 is 14 residues long. DNA of the CDR3: TGTGCCAGTAGTATCTTGACTAGCTCCTATGGCTACACCTTC. Residues: CASSILTSSYGYTF. The full variable domain, in which reference TRBV19 and TRBJ1-2 provide the parts outside the CDR3, is DGGITQSPKYLFRKEGQNVTLSCEQNLNHDAMYWYRQDPGQGLRLIYYSQIVNDFQKGDIAEGYSVSREKKESFPLTVTSAQKNPTAFYLCASSILTSSYGYTFGSGTRLTVV.

The chain joins TRBV6-5 to TRBJ1-3; no clear D gene. CDR3 length: 14 residues. V was trimmed by 0 bases and J by 2 bases, leaving 5 bases between them. Germline CDR1 is MNHEY and CDR2 is SVGAGI. DNA of the CDR3: TGTGCCAGCAGTTACTCCAGTACTGGAAACACCATATATTTT. Its translation: CASSYSSTGNTIYF.

J is TRBJ2-7 and V is TRBV10-3; the match to TRBD1 covers 8 bases. CDR1 is ENHRY and CDR2 is SYGVKD in the germline V gene. This CDR3 contains 13 residues. The ends lost 8 bases at V and 3 bases at J; junction bases unmatched: 6. CDR3 protein: CAIQGAADYEQYF. CDR3 DNA sequence: TGTGCCATCCAGGGGGCTGCTGACTACGAGCAGTACTTC.

This clonotype was seen at least ten times. The gene calls are TRBV27 and TRBJ2-2; D tentatively fits TRBD1 or TRBD2 (5 bases each). V shed 2 bases and J shed 7 bases, with 8 bases lying between them. Per the germline V gene, CDR1 is MNHEY and CDR2 is SMNVEV (reference sequence). This CDR3 has 13 amino acids. CDR3 sequence (DNA): TGTGCCAGCAGTTTAGAGGGGTTCGGGGAGCTGTTTTTT. It yields the protein CASSLEGFGELFF.

Comment on this clonotype: Being one base from a much bigger clone, this may be a read error. V gene TRBV7-3 combines with J gene TRBJ2-1, with 10 bases fitting TRBD2. From germline, CDR1 is SGHTA and CDR2 FQGTGA. CDR3 length: 15 amino acids. CDR3 loop: CASSHKRGGNNDQFF. CDR3 sequence (DNA): TGTGCCAGCAGCCATAAGCGGGGGGGCAACAATGATCAGTTCTTC. Complete variable domain (other parts from reference TRBV7-3 and TRBJ2-1): GAGVSQTPSNKVTEKGKYVELRCDPISGHTALYWYRQSLGQGPEFLIYFQGTGAADDSGLPNDRFFAVRPEGSVSTLKIQRTERGDSAVYLCASSHKRGGNNDQFFGPGTRLTVL.

The chain is built from TRBV5-1 and TRBJ2-5, with D perhaps given as TRBD1 or TRBD2 (5 bases each). The germline V gene has CDR1 SGHRS and CDR2 YFSETQ. The germline V and J ends were trimmed by 3 bases and 1 base, with 16 bases remaining between them. The CDR3 extends over 16 amino acids. CDR3 loop: CASSWGLFGTQETQYF. In DNA form, the CDR3 reads TGCGCCAGCAGCTGGGGCCTTTTCGGGACCCAAGAGACCCAGTACTTC.

The chain carries TRBV7-2 and TRBJ1-2, with D maybe TRBD1 (5 bases). V dropped 2 bases and J dropped 8 bases, with 15 bases sitting between them. The CDR3 covers 14 residues. The germline gives CDR1 SGHTA, CDR2 FQGNSA. For the CDR3, the DNA is TGTGCCAGCAGCTTATCGCAGGGAGGGAAGGGCTACACCTTC. Its translation: CASSLSQGGKGYTF. Together with reference TRBV7-2 and TRBJ1-2, the CDR3 gives the full variable domain: GAGVSQSPSNKVTEKGKDVELRCDPISGHTALYWYRQSLGQGLEFLIYFQGNSAPDKSGLPSDRFSAERTGGSVSTLTIQRTQQEDSAVYLCASSLSQGGKGYTFGSGTRLTVV.

The J gene is TRBJ2-1, the V gene TRBV7-2, with TRBD2 matching over 11 bases. The trim removed 1 base at V and 6 bases at J, leaving 8 bases unmatched. This CDR3 spans 17 amino acids. Germline V gives CDR1 SGHTA, CDR2 FQGNSA. CDR3 sequence reads: CASSLVLAGGTGNEQFF. CDR3 nucleotide sequence: TGTGCCAGCAGCTTAGTTCTAGCGGGAGGCACCGGCAATGAGCAGTTCTTC.

This clonotype was seen many times. V is TRBV6-2 or TRBV6-3 and J is TRBJ1-1; D perhaps matches TRBD1 (5 bases). Trimming shortened V by 2 bases and J by 0 bases, and 16 bases separated the two germline ends. The germline V gene has CDR1 MNHEY and CDR2 SVGEGT. This CDR3 region has 17 residues. The CDR3 DNA is TGTGCCAGCAGTTACCGTACGAGTTACAGGCTGAACACTGAAGCTTTCTTT. It is translated as CASSYRTSYRLNTEAFF.

The chain joins TRBV11-2 to TRBJ2-3, with 14 bases that match TRBD2. The CDR3 consists of 17 residues. In germline, CDR1 is SGHAT, CDR2 FQNNGV. V trimming: 3 bases; J trimming: 3 bases; junction bases outside the gene matches: 5. The CDR3, as DNA: TGTGCCAGCAGCTTGGGGACTAGCGGGAGTGTGACAGATACGCAGTATTTT. Its translation is CASSLGTSGSVTDTQYF.

This clonotype is medium-sized (0.01 to 0.1%) within its sample. This rearrangement joins TRBV7-3 to TRBJ2-3, with D perhaps TRBD2 (5 bases). Germline CDR1 is SGHTA and CDR2 is FQGTGA. V was shortened by 3 bases and J by 0 bases, with 7 bases between the two germline ends. This CDR3 comprises 14 residues. The CDR3, as DNA: TGTGCCAGCAGCTTGAGCGGAAGCACAGATACGCAGTATTTT. Translation gives CASSLSGSTDTQYF.

This clonotype was seen at least ten times. This chain joins TRBV11-3 and TRBJ2-1; the D gene is possibly TRBD1 (5 bases). CDR1 and CDR2 (germline): SGHNT, YENEEA. Trimming shortened V by 1 base and J by 1 base, and 8 bases separated the two germline ends. The CDR3 consists of 15 residues. The CDR3 DNA is TGTGCCAGCAGCTTAGTTGGGGCGTCCTACAATGAGCAGTTCTTC. It codes for CASSLVGASYNEQFF.

This clonotype has at least ten counts. The chain links TRBV9 to TRBJ2-5; a possible D gene is TRBD2 (5 bases). V was cut by 4 bases and J by 5 bases, with 12 bases left in between. Germline CDR1 reads SGDLS; CDR2 reads YYNGEE. This CDR3 is 13 amino acids long. The DNA for the CDR3 is TGTGCCAGCAGCAAGGACTCGGGGGAGACCCAGTACTTC. It codes for CASSKDSGETQYF.

This clonotype was seen at least ten times. J is TRBJ2-2 and V is TRBV10-3; D could derive from TRBD1 or TRBD2 (5 bases each). The ends were cut back, 10 bases at V and 5 bases at J, with 11 bases in the middle. CDR1 is ENHRY, CDR2 SYGVKD, per germline. The CDR3 loop spans 12 amino acids. The DNA of the CDR3 is TGTGCCACAAGCAGGGAGACCGGGGAGCTGTTTTTT. This codes for CATSRETGELFF.

This clonotype was observed a handful of times. The chain has TRBV18 and TRBJ2-3; 7 nucleotides align to TRBD1. Per germline, CDR1 KGHSH and CDR2 LQKENI. This CDR3 has 14 amino acids. V was clipped by 4 bases and J by 2 bases; unmatched bases: 3. CDR3 sequence: CASSLQGTTDTQYF. In DNA form, the CDR3 reads TGTGCCAGCTCACTACAGGGGACCACAGATACGCAGTATTTT.

Only a few counts were recorded for this clonotype. The CDR3 DNA follows: TGTGCCAGCAGCCCAAACTCTCTCTCCAGGGTTGGAGAGACCCAGTACTTC. Translation gives CASSPNSLSRVGETQYF. The chain combines TRBV3-1 with TRBJ2-5; D is perhaps TRBD1 (5 bases). V lost 4 bases to trimming and J lost 4 bases, with 22 bases between them. CDR1 is LGHDT, CDR2 YNNKEL, per germline (reference sequence). The CDR3 has 17 residues.

The CDR3 sequence is CASSVGDRVIEQFF. The CDR3 nucleotides are TGTGCCAGCAGCGTAGGGGACAGGGTCATTGAGCAGTTCTTC. V is TRBV9 and J is TRBJ2-1, with 9 bases matching TRBD1. V lost 0 bases and J lost 9; bases outside the gene matches: 4. Germline V gives CDR1 SGDLS, CDR2 YYNGEE. There are 14 residues in the CDR3.

This clonotype has more than one count but fewer than ten. The rearrangement uses TRBV3-1 and TRBJ1-2; 10 bases align to TRBD1. The J segment lost 7 bases and the V segment lost 4 bases, leaving 6 bases of the junction unmatched. There are 14 residues in the CDR3. In germline, CDR1 is LGHDT, CDR2 YNNKEL (reference sequence). DNA of the CDR3: TGTGCCAGCAGCCGAAGGACAGGGGGAAGTGGCTACACCTTC. Translation gives CASSRRTGGSGYTF.

This clonotype was counted at least ten times. This rearrangement joins TRBV20-1 to TRBJ2-1; 7 bases map to TRBD2. J gave up 2 bases and V 6 bases, and 4 bases lay outside the gene matches. CDR3 length equals 13 residues. Germline values: CDR1 DFQATT, CDR2 SNEGSKA (reference sequence). The CDR3, as DNA: TGCAGTGCCGGAGCGGGGACCTACAATGAGCAGTTCTTC. Protein sequence: CSAGAGTYNEQFF.

In this sample, this clonotype turned up many times. The chain joins TRBV20-1 to TRBJ2-7; 9 positions match TRBD2. This CDR3 has 14 amino acids. CDR1 and CDR2 (germline): DFQATT, SNEGSKA (reference sequence). The J segment lost 2 bases and the V segment lost 5 bases, leaving 7 bases of the junction unmatched. CDR3 DNA: TGCAGTGCTCGACCAGCGGGGGGACCCTACGAGCAGTACTTC. This codes for CSARPAGGPYEQYF.

This clonotype was recorded at least ten times. The V call is TRBV6-5, the J call TRBJ2-7, with D perhaps assigned TRBD1 or TRBD2 (6 bases each). CDR1 and CDR2 from the germline V gene are MNHEY and SVGAGI. V was pared by 6 bases and J by 4 bases, with 13 bases between. This CDR3 spans 13 amino acids. The CDR3, as DNA: TGTGCCAGCAGCTCGGGGGCCGATTACGAGCAGTACTTC. It encodes CASSSGADYEQYF.

This clonotype was counted ten times or more. The V gene is TRBV5-1, the J gene TRBJ2-3; 7 positions match TRBD2. This CDR3 comprises 14 residues. Germline lookup yields CDR1 SGHRS and CDR2 YFSETQ. Trimming at V came to 5 bases and at J to 2 bases, leaving 5 bases not matched to a gene. CDR3: CASRPSGNTDTQYF. The DNA of the CDR3 is TGCGCCAGCAGGCCTAGCGGAAACACAGATACGCAGTATTTT. The full variable domain, rest sourced from reference TRBV5-1 and TRBJ2-3, is KAGVTQTPRYLIKTRGQQVTLSCSPISGHRSVSWYQQTPGQGLQFLFEYFSETQRNKGNFPGRFSGRQFSNSRSEMNVSTLELGDSALYLCASRPSGNTDTQYFGPGTRLTVL.

This clonotype was seen repeatedly, ten times or more. The chain has TRBV29-1 and TRBJ2-1, with D uncertain. CDR3 size: 15 residues. V gave up 2 bases and J gave up 6 bases, with 17 bases separating them. Germline V lookup: CDR1 SQVTM, CDR2 ANQGSEA. This CDR3 reads CSVEISSGPGNEQFF. The CDR3 nucleotides are TGCAGCGTTGAAATTTCTAGTGGGCCGGGCAATGAGCAGTTCTTC.

In its sample, this clonotype was seen many times. The chain has TRBV7-2 and TRBJ2-7, with 9 bases aligning to TRBD2. With 4 bases clipped from V and 9 bases from J, the junction kept 13 bases outside the gene matches. This CDR3 contains 15 residues. Germline CDR1 reads SGHTA; CDR2 reads FQGNSA. The CDR3 is CASSSSGTFTNGQYF. The CDR3, as DNA: TGTGCCAGCAGCTCTAGCGGGACCTTTACGAATGGGCAGTACTTC.

Many counts were recorded for this clonotype. V and J are TRBV5-1 and TRBJ1-1, with D perhaps matching TRBD1 (6 bases). Trimming stripped 3 bases from V and 4 bases from J, with 13 bases between. The CDR3 contains 14 residues. Germline V gives CDR1 SGHRS, CDR2 YFSETQ. CDR3 sequence: CASSSGAGFTEAFF. The CDR3 DNA reads TGCGCCAGCAGCTCGGGGGCGGGTTTCACTGAAGCTTTCTTT.

This clonotype has ten or more counts. V usage is TRBV18 and J usage is TRBJ2-1; TRBD2 matches 9 bases. This CDR3 region has 16 residues. J lost 4 bases, V lost 3 bases, and 7 bases had no gene match. Looked up from germline, CDR1 is KGHSH and CDR2 is LQKENI. The CDR3 loop reads CASSPTLAGSYNEQFF. The CDR3 coding sequence is TGTGCCAGCTCACCCACCCTAGCGGGAAGTTACAATGAGCAGTTCTTC. The variable domain in full, with the rest retrieved from reference TRBV18 and TRBJ2-1, is NAGVMQNPRHLVRRRGQEARLRCSPMKGHSHVYWYRQLPEEGLKFMVYLQKENIIDESGMPKERFSAEFPKEGPSILRIQQVVRGDSAAYFCASSPTLAGSYNEQFFGPGTRLTVL.